This T cell receptor (beta chain) was sequenced in a study of beta chain features in type 1 diabetes. Across the whole study: Comparable age, gender and cell yields were observed in patients relative to healthy donors.

Sequenced material consisted of expressed TCRB transcripts (all of the isolated RNA was reverse transcribed). Some clones are missing from TCRdb's copy, which holds only in-frame ones; the method was immunoSEQ multiplex PCR. The sample consists of about 350,000 clones, 15% to 20% of them appearing once. This clone appeared a few times. Its antigen is currently unknown. CDR3 length: 15 amino acids. Germline V gene lookup returns CDR1 SGDLS and CDR2 YYNGEE. With 2 bases removed from V and 2 bases from J, the gap between germline ends came to 14 bases. Findings of the study overall: Reduced insertions and increased deletions marked VDJ junctions in type 1 diabetes patients.

The origin of this receptor is a woman aged 18-29 years in good health. This chain joins TRBV9 and TRBJ2-7, with D tentatively TRBD2 (5 bases). Input material: naive CD4+ T cells from blood. CDR3 amino acids: CASSVDMAGTYEQYF. The CDR3 DNA follows: TGTGCCAGCAGCGTTGACATGGCCGGGACCTACGAGCAGTACTTC.